Below, one T cell receptor (beta chain) is given with its context. The method was immunoSEQ multiplex PCR; TCRdb's version includes in-frame clones alone and lacks a portion of them. The top ten hold around 1.6% of the sample, which has roughly 150,000 clones, approximately 84% seen once. This CDR3 comprises 14 residues. Germline V gene data show CDR1 as SGHNT and CDR2 as YYREEE (reference sequence). V was trimmed by 3 bases and J by 5 bases, leaving 11 bases between them. The data belong to a study of blood T cell repertoires in COVID-19. Study-wide context: PBMCs, B-cell-depleted T cells, or T cells provided the cDNA or gDNA that made up the material.

Participant-given clinical history determined each cohort assignment. Exposed participants came across a COVID-19 case within 2 weeks before study entry. The sequenced sample consisted of PBMCs or T cells enriched from blood (not recorded which). This TCR was recovered from a woman between 18 and 29 years old who had been exposed to COVID-19. V gene TRBV5-4 combines with J gene TRBJ1-4; tentative D call: TRBD1 (6 bases). The CDR3, as DNA: TGTGCCAGCAGCTCTGGACAGACGAATGAAAAACTGTTTTTT. Its protein product is CASSSGQTNEKLFF. The entire variable domain, with the rest obtained from reference TRBV5-4 and TRBJ1-4, is as follows: ETGVTQSPTHLIKTRGQQVTLRCSSQSGHNTVSWYQQALGQGPQFIFQYYREEENGRGNFPPRFSGLQFPNYSSELNVNALELDDSALYLCASSSGQTNEKLFFGSGTQLSVL.